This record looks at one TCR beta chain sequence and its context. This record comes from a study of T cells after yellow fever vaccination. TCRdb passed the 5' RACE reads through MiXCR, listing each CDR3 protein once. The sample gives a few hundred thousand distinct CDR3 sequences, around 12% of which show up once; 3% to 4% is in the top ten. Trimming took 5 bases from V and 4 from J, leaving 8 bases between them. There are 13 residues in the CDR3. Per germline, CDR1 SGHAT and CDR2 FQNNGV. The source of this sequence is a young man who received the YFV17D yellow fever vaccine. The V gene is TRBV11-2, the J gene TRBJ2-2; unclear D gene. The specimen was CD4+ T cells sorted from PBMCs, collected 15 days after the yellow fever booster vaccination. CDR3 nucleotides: TGTGCCAGCAGCGCGGTCCGCACCGGGGAGCTGTTTTTT. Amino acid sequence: CASSAVRTGELFF.